This paragraph reports one TCR beta chain. Its antigen remains unknown. MiXCR, run by TCRdb on the RT-PCR reads, gives a single entry per CDR3 protein. The repertoire holds about 150,000 distinct CDR3 sequences, with about 10% as singletons. This sample is drawn from a study of response to subunit inactivated influenza vaccine. Study outcomes and limitations: The authors suggested that few new T cells are recruited per seasonal influenza vaccination.

From germline, CDR1 is SQVTM and CDR2 ANQGSEA. The CDR3 contains 14 residues. Trimming removed 4 bases at V and 5 bases at J, with 14 bases between. The sample was CD8+ T cells sorted from PBMCs, taken less than 30 months after vaccination. The receptor's source is a man aged 50 to 69 who received an inactivated influenza vaccine. The V call is TRBV29-1, the J call TRBJ2-2; D could derive from TRBD1 or TRBD2 (5 bases each). The CDR3 DNA reads as TGCAGCGTTGCCGGGACCGCGAGGACCGGGGAGCTGTTTTTT. Its translation: CSVAGTARTGELFF.